This T cell receptor (beta chain) was sequenced in a study of blood T cells in healthy people across ages. General study findings and limits: Diversity was estimated from one million T cells, and these estimates were considered underestimates.

The second PCR ran about 6 to 11 cycles with a sample-barcoded 5' primer and J-beta primers. Every cDNA molecule carried a tag from a template-switch adaptor bearing 12 random nucleotides. TCRdb itself ran the 5' RACE reads through MiXCR, one entry per CDR3 protein. Here the sample spans about 810,000 distinct CDR3 sequences, about 34% being singletons. Concerning this clonotype: Its specificity is not known.

Caucasian individuals from Russia who were healthy and aged about 6 to 100 acted as donors. CDR1 SGHTA and CDR2 FQGNSA come from the germline V gene. Trimming pared 3 bases from V and 1 base from J, leaving 6 bases between. This CDR3 is built from 14 residues. The source material was blood. This clonotype originated in a man aged 18 to 30 in good health. The rearrangement uses TRBV7-2 and TRBJ2-2; D remains unclear. In nucleotides, the CDR3 is TGTGCCAGCAGCTTCGTGGGGAACACCGGGGAGCTGTTTTTT. Translating it yields CASSFVGNTGELFF.